This TCR beta chain was profiled in a study of early T cells in non-severe SARS-CoV-2 infection. TCRdb reprocessed the 5' RACE reads via MiXCR and lists one record per CDR3 protein. Among about 110,000 distinct CDR3 sequences listed, over 10% were seen once. A few counts support this clonotype. The sequencing input was whole blood. The source is an adult who was a healthcare worker with PCR-confirmed SARS-CoV-2 infection or an uninfected control (not recorded which).

The CDR3: CASSTQGMNTEAFF. CDR3 in DNA: TGTGCCAGCAGCACACAGGGGATGAACACTGAAGCTTTCTTT. The J gene is TRBJ1-1, the V gene TRBV7-6, with 7 bases aligning to TRBD1. J lost 0 bases, V lost 5 bases, and 3 bases had no gene match. Germline V gives CDR1 SGHVS, CDR2 FNYEAQ. The CDR3 is 14 amino acids.